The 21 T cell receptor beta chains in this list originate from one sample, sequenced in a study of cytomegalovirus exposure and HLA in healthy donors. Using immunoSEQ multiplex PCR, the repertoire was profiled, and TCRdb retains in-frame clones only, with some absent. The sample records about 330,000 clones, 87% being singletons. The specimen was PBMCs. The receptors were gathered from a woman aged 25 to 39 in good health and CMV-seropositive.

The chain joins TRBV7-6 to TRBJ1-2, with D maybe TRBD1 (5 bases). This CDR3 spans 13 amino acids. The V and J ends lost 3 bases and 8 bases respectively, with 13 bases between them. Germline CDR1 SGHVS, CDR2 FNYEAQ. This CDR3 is CASSLGTARGYTF. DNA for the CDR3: TGTGCCAGCAGCTTGGGGACCGCGCGCGGCTACACCTTC.

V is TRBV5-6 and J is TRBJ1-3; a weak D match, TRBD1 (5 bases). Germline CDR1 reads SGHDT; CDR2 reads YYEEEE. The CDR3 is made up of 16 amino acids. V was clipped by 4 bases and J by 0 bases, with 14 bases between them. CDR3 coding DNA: TGTGCCAGCAGCAACCCGACAGCGAGCTCTGGAAACACCATATATTTT. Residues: CASSNPTASSGNTIYF.

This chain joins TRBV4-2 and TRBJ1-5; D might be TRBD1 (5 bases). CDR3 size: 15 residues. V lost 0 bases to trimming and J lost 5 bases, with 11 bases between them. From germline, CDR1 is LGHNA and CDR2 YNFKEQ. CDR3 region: CASSQDLGEDQPQHF. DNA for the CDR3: TGTGCCAGCAGCCAAGATTTAGGGGAGGATCAGCCCCAGCATTTT.

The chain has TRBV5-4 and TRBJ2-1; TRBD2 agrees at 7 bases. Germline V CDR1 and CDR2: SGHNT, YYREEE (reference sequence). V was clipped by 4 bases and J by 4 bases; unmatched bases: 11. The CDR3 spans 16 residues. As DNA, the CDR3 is TGTGCCAGCAGCCCAACCCCGGGAGGAGGTTACAATGAGCAGTTCTTC. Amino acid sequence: CASSPTPGGGYNEQFF.

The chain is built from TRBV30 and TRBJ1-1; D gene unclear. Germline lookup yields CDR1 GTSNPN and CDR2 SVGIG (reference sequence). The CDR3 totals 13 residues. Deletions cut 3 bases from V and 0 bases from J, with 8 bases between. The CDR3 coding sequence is TGTGCCTGGAGGACAATAGTGAACACTGAAGCTTTCTTT. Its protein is CAWRTIVNTEAFF.

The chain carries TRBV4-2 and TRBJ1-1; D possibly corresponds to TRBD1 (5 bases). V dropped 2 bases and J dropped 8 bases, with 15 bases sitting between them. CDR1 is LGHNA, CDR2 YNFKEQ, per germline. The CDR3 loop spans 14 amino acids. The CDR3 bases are TGTGCCAGCAGCCAAAAGGATTGGGGGATGGAAGCTTTCTTT. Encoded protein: CASSQKDWGMEAFF.

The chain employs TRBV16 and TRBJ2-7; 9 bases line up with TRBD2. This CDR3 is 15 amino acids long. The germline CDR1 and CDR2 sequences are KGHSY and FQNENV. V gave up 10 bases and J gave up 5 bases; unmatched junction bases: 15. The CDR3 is CATTRAGGGLDEQYF. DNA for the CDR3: TGTGCCACTACGCGAGCGGGGGGAGGGCTCGACGAGCAGTACTTC.

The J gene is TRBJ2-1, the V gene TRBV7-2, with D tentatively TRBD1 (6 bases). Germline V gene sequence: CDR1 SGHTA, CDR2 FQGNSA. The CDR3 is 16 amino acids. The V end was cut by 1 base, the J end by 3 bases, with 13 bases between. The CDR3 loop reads CASSLVLDSYYNEQFF. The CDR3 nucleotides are TGTGCCAGCAGCTTAGTCCTGGACAGCTACTACAATGAGCAGTTCTTC. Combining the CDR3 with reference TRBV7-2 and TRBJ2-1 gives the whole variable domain GAGVSQSPSNKVTEKGKDVELRCDPISGHTALYWYRQSLGQGLEFLIYFQGNSAPDKSGLPSDRFSAERTGGSVSTLTIQRTQQEDSAVYLCASSLVLDSYYNEQFFGPGTRLTVL.

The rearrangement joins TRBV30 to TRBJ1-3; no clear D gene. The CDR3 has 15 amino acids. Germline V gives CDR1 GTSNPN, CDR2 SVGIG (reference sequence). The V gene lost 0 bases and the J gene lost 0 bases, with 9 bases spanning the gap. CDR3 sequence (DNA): TGTGCCTGGAGTGTACGGCGTACCTCTGGAAACACCATATATTTT. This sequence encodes CAWSVRRTSGNTIYF.

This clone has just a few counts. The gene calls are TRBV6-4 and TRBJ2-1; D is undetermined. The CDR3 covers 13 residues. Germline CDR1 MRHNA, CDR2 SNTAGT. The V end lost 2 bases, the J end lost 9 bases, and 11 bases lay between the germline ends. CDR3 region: CASSDREQGEQFF. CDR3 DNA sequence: TGTGCCAGCAGTGACCGTGAGCAAGGTGAGCAGTTCTTC.

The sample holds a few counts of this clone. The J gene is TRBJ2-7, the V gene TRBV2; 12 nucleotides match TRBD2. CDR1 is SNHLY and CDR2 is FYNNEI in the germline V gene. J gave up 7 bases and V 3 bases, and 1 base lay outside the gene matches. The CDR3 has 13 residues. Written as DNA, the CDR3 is TGTGCCAGCAGTGACGGACTAGCGGGAGAGCAGTACTTC. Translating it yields CASSDGLAGEQYF.

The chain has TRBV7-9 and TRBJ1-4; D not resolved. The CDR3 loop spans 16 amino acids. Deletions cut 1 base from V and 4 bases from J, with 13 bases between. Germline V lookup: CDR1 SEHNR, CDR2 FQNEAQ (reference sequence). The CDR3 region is CASSLVGLALNEKLFF. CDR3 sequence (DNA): TGTGCCAGCAGCTTAGTTGGTTTAGCCCTTAATGAAAAACTGTTTTTT.

DNA for the CDR3: TGTGCCTGGTTACAGGGGGTCGAGCAGTACTTC. Translated: CAWLQGVEQYF. The chain combines TRBV30 with TRBJ2-7; 8 bases align to TRBD1. The CDR3 runs to 11 residues. Germline trimming cut 5 bases from V and 6 bases from J; bases unmatched to any gene: 3. Germline CDR1 is GTSNPN and CDR2 is SVGIG (reference sequence).

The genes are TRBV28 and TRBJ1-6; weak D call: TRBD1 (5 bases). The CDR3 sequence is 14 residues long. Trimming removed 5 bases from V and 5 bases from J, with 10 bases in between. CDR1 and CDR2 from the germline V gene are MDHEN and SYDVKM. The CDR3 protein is CASSEGKDNSPLHF. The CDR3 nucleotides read TGTGCCAGCAGTGAGGGGAAGGATAATTCACCCCTCCACTTT.

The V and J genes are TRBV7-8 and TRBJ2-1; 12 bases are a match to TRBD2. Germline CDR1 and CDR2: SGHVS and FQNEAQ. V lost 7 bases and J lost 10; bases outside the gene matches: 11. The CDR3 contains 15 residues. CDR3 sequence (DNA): TGTGCCAGCACACAGGGACTAGCGGGCCCCTGGGAGCAGTTCTTC. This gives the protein CASTQGLAGPWEQFF.

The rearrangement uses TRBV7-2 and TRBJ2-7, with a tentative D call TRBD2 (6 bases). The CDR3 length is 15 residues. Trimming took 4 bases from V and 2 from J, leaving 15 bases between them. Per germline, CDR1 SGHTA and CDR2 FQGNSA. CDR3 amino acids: CASSSPGAPPYEQYF. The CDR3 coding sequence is TGTGCCAGCAGCTCCCCGGGAGCTCCGCCCTACGAGCAGTACTTC.

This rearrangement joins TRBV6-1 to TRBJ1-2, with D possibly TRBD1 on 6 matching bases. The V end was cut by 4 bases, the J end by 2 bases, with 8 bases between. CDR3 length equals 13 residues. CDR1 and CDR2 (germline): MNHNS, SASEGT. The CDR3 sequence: CASSGQVNYGYTF. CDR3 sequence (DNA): TGTGCCAGCAGTGGACAGGTCAACTATGGCTACACCTTC.

Here the CDR3 DNA reads TGTGCCAGCAGCCTCGTCAGCTCCTACGAGCAGTACTTC. This gives the protein CASSLVSSYEQYF. The chain has TRBV11-1 and TRBJ2-7; D is undetermined. Germline CDR1 SGHAT, CDR2 FQDESV (reference sequence). The CDR3 is 13 amino acids. V dropped 5 bases and J dropped 0 bases, with 8 bases sitting between them.

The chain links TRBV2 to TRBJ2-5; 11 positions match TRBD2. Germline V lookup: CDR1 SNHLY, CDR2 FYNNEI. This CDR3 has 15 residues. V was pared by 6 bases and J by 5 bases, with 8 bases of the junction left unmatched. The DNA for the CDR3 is TGTGCCAGCAGAAATAGCGGGGGGGCGGGTGAGACCCAGTACTTC. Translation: CASRNSGGAGETQYF.

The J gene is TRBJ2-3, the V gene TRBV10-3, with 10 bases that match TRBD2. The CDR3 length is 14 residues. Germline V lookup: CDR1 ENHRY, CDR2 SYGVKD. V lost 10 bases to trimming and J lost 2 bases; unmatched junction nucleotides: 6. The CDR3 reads CATTSGAVTDTQYF. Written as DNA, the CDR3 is TGTGCCACCACTAGCGGGGCTGTCACAGATACGCAGTATTTT.

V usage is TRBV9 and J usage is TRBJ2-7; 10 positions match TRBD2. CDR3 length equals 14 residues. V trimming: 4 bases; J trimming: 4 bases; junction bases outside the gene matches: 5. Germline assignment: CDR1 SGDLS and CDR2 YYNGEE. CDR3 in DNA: TGTGCCAGCAGCCCAGGACTAGCGGAGTACGAGCAGTACTTC. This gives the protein CASSPGLAEYEQYF. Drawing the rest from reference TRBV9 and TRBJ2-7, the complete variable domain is DSGVTQTPKHLITATGQRVTLRCSPRSGDLSVYWYQQSLDQGLQFLIQYYNGEERAKGNILERFSAQQFPDLHSELNLSSLELGDSALYFCASSPGLAEYEQYFGPGTRLTVT.